This T cell receptor beta chain was captured in a study of blood T cell repertoires in COVID-19. Assay used: immunoSEQ multiplex PCR; TCRdb lists only in-frame clones, some missing. The sample yields 360,000 or so clones, 85% to 90% seen once. The CDR3 has 18 residues. With V trimmed by 3 bases and J by 0 bases, 10 bases remained unmatched. Per germline, CDR1 LNHNV and CDR2 YYDKDF (reference sequence). This sequence was found in a man younger than 35 with active or convalescent COVID-19. The chain is built from TRBV15 and TRBJ1-4, with 7 nucleotides matching TRBD1. The sample was peripheral blood. As DNA, the CDR3 is TGTGCCACCAGCAGTAGGTGGACAGGAGTTGCAACTAATGAAAAACTGTTTTTT. Translating it yields CATSSRWTGVATNEKLFF.